The sequence of this TCR beta chain was determined in a study of glioma-infiltrating T cells. Study-level findings and limits: Tissue and blood shared very few CDR3 sequences. Non-neoplastic patients had below-expected tissue-blood divergence, while all gliomas exceeded expectation.

The ends lost 2 bases at V and 0 bases at J; junction bases unmatched: 0. The CDR3 consists of 14 residues. Germline loops: CDR1 SGHNT, CDR2 YENEEA. At least ten counts were recorded for this clonotype. Its cognate antigen is unknown. TCR alpha and beta CDR3 regions were amplified from RNA using iRepertoire nested multiplex PCR. For one-step reverse transcription and amplification, 100-400 ng of tissue mRNA or PBMC total RNA was used. TCRdb used MiXCR to reprocess the multiplex PCR reads, holding one entry per CDR3 protein. The sample yields about 93,000 distinct CDR3 sequences, about 37% seen once. The receptor's source is a human donor with low-grade glioma or glioblastoma, undergoing nonglioma brain surgery, or in good health (not recorded which). The V call is TRBV11-3, the J call TRBJ1-1; TRBD1 matches 7 bases. Sequenced: glioma tissue, nonneoplastic brain tissue, or PBMCs (not recorded which). This CDR3 reads CASSLQGVNTEAFF. CDR3 in DNA: TGTGCCAGCAGCTTACAGGGGGTGAACACTGAAGCTTTCTTT. Full variable domain (outside the CDR3, taken from reference TRBV11-3 and TRBJ1-1): EAGVVQSPRYKIIEKKQPVAFWCNPISGHNTLYWYLQNLGQGPELLIRYENEEAVDDSQLPKDRFSAERLKGVDSTLKIQPAELGDSAVYLCASSLQGVNTEAFFGQGTRLTVV.